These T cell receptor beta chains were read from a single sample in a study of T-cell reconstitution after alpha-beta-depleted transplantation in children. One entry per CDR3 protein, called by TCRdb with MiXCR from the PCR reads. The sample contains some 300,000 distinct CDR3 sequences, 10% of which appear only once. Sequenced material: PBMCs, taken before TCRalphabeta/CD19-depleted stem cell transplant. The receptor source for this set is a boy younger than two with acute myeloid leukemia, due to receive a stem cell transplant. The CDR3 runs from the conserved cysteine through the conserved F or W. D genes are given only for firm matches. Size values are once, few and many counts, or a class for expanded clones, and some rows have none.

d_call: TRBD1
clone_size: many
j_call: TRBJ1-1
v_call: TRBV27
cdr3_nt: TGTGCCAGCAGCACTCAGGGGGAGGCTGAAGCTTTCTTT
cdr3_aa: CASSTQGEAEAFF

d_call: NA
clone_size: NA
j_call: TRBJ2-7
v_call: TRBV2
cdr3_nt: TGTGCCAGCAGTCAATCGATACAGGGCTACGACGAGCAGTACTTC
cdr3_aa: CASSQSIQGYDEQYF

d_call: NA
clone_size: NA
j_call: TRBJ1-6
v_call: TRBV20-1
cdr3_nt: TGCAGTGCTGGCGGCGGGGGCCTAGGGGATTCACCCCTCCACTTT
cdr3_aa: CSAGGGGLGDSPLHF

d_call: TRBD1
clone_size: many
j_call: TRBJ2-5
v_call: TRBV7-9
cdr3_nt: TGTGCCAGCAGCACCCGGGACAGCCAAGAGACCCAGTACTTC
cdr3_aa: CASSTRDSQETQYF

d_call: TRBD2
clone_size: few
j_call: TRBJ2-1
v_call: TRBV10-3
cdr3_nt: TGTGCCATCAGGCAGGGGAGCGGGAGGTCGACTTTCTACAATGAGCAGTTCTTC
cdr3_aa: CAIRQGSGRSTFYNEQFF

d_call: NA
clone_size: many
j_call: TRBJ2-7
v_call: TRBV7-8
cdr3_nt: TGTGCCAGCAGCCTAAGGGCGTTTAAGCAGTACTTC
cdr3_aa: CASSLRAFKQYF

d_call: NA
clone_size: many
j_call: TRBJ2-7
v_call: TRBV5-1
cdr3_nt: TGCGCCAGTACCTATCAAGCCTTAGTCCCTTACCACGAGCAGTACTTC
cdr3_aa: CASTYQALVPYHEQYF

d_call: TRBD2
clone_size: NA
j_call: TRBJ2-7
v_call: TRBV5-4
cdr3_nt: TGTGCCAGCAGTTCACCGGGACTAGCGGATAACGAGCAGTACTTC
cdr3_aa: CASSSPGLADNEQYF

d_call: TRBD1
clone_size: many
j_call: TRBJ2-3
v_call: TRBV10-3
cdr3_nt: TGTGCCATCAGGCCCAATCTCGGGACAGGGGTGGATACGCAGTATTTT
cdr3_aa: CAIRPNLGTGVDTQYF

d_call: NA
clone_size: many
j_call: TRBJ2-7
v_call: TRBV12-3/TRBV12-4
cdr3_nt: TGTGCCAGCAGTAATTCCCGGGACTTCGCCTACGAGCAGTACTTC
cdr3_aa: CASSNSRDFAYEQYF

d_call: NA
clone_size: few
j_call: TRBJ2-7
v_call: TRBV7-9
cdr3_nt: TGTGCCAGCAGCTTAGTCGGGACGGCTACCTACGAGCAGTACTTC
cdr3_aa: CASSLVGTATYEQYF

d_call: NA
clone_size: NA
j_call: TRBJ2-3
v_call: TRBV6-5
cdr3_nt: TGTGCCAGCAGTTATGGGTCTTCTAGCACAGATACGCAGTATTTT
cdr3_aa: CASSYGSSSTDTQYF

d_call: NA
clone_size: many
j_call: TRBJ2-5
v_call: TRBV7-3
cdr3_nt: TGTGCCAGCAGCTTAAGCTTAGGAGAGACCCAGTACTTC
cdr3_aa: CASSLSLGETQYF

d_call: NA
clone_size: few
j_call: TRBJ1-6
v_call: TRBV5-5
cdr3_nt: TGTGCCAGCAGCTTGCGGGTGTCCGGGGCCAGATCACCCCTCCACTTT
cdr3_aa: CASSLRVSGARSPLHF

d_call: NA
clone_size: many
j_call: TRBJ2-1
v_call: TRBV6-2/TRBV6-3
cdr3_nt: TGTGCCAGCAGAGGCACGTCGGGCCATGAGCAGTTCTTC
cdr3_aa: CASRGTSGHEQFF

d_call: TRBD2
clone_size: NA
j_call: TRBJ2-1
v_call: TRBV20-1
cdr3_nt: TGCAGTGCTAGAACCCCAGCGGGGGGCTACAATGAGCAGTTCTTC
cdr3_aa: CSARTPAGGYNEQFF

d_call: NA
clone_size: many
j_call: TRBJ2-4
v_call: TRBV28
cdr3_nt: TGTGCCAGCAGGGACCTGGGGGCCAAAAACATTCAGTACTTC
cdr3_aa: CASRDLGAKNIQYF